This is a list of T cell receptor beta chains from one sample in a study of T cells in Graves' hyperthyroidism and ophthalmopathy. MiXCR, run by TCRdb on the multiplex PCR reads, gives a single entry per CDR3 protein. The data contain about 620,000 distinct CDR3 sequences, about 16% of them singletons. Specimen: blood. These receptors all stem from a woman aged 30 to 39 with Graves' hyperthyroidism. The CDR3 runs from the conserved cysteine through the conserved F or W.

V	J	CDR3
TRBV2	TRBJ1-2	CASIARRGGAIGNGYGYTF
TRBV7-9	TRBJ1-2	CASSLRQLYGYTF
TRBV7-2	TRBJ1-5	CASSYKGGTQPQHF
TRBV2	TRBJ2-1	CASRPGTGERFF
TRBV5-1	TRBJ2-1	CASSLASQEQFF
TRBV7-9	TRBJ1-3	CASSPWGSRNTIYF
TRBV5-1	TRBJ2-3	CASSNRTSGRDTQYF
TRBV6-1	TRBJ2-7	CASSETVLAGGSYEQYF
TRBV25-1	TRBJ2-7	CASSDLAGGRTYEQYF
TRBV6-2/TRBV6-3	TRBJ2-7	CASSYSRSGVYEQYF
TRBV30	TRBJ2-1	CAWSVPPGLAPRESYNEQFF
TRBV20-1	TRBJ2-3	CSASGVGGRAYDTDTQYF
TRBV30	TRBJ1-2	CAWSGQGNYGYTF
TRBV10-3	TRBJ1-5	CAIGPQGRSNQPQHF
TRBV2	TRBJ2-5	CASSVFSVQETQYF
TRBV7-6	TRBJ2-2	CASGLRGTGELFF
TRBV28	TRBJ1-5	CASSFRVIGNQPQHF
TRBV12-5	TRBJ2-1	CASCLGQASNNEQFF
TRBV11-3	TRBJ2-1	CASSTLSSGRVWNEQFF
TRBV19	TRBJ2-3	CASTPQASTDTQYF
TRBV3-1	TRBJ1-2	CASSQGGRVDYGYTF
TRBV12-3/TRBV12-4	TRBJ2-3	CASSFELDDTDTQYF
TRBV11-2	TRBJ2-3	CASSRTGVTDTQYF
TRBV27	TRBJ2-1	CASSLSRGLAEEQFF
TRBV5-1	TRBJ1-3	CASSPTLFSGNTIYF
TRBV6-5	TRBJ1-1	CASSYRILGGRMNTEAFF
TRBV27	TRBJ1-6	CASSPPGPPIYLLYNSPLHF
TRBV20-1	TRBJ1-3	CSAPGTASGNTIYF
TRBV11-2	TRBJ2-1	CASSLIGGLAGLNEQFF
TRBV18	TRBJ1-3	CASSPTSGDSGNTIYF
TRBV18	TRBJ2-3	CASSPMRGSTDTQYF
TRBV28	TRBJ1-1	CASRLQNTEAFF
TRBV10-3	TRBJ1-1	CAISVGQGRDTEAFF
TRBV7-9	TRBJ2-1	CASSLEVRGNSYNEQFF
TRBV6-2/TRBV6-3	TRBJ1-2	CASSYSRRALDGYTF
TRBV2	TRBJ2-1	CASSVVVLNEQFF
TRBV29-1	TRBJ1-5	CSVATGQNSNQPQHF
TRBV28	TRBJ2-4	CASSLTGTLSYIQYF
TRBV12-5	TRBJ1-4	CASAPGQGAGEKLFF
TRBV5-6	TRBJ2-2	CASSLASMDTGELFF
TRBV29-1	TRBJ2-4	CSVAQPTDSIQYF
TRBV4-1	TRBJ2-5	CASSQVGKRVGGETQYF
TRBV6-5	TRBJ2-1	CASSSPGRTRGNEQFF
TRBV28	TRBJ2-7	CASSSDRTFPYEQYF
TRBV5-1	TRBJ1-4	CASSSRGGTRDPNEKLFF